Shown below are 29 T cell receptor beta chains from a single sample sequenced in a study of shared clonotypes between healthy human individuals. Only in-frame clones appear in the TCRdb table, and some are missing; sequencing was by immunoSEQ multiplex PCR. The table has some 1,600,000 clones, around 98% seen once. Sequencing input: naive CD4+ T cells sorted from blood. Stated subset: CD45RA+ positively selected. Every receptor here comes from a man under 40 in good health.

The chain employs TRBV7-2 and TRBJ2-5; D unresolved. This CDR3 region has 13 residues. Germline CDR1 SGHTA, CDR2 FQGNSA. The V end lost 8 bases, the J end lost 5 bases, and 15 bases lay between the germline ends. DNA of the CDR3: TGTGCCAGCTGCCGCGGTCTAATGGAGACCCAGTACTTC. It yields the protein CASCRGLMETQYF.

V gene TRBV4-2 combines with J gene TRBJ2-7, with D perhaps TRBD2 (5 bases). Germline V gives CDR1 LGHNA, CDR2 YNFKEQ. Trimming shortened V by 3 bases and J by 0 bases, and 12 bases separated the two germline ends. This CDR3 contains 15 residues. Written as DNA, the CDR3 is TGTGCCAGCAGCCAGAGCCCCGGGGTCTCCTACGAGCAGTACTTC. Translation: CASSQSPGVSYEQYF.

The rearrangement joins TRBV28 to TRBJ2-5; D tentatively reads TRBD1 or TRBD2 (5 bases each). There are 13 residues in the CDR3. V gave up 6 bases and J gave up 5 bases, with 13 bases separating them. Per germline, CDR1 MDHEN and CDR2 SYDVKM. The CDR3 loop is CASRRLGDETQYF. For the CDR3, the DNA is TGTGCCAGCAGGCGGTTGGGGGATGAGACCCAGTACTTC.

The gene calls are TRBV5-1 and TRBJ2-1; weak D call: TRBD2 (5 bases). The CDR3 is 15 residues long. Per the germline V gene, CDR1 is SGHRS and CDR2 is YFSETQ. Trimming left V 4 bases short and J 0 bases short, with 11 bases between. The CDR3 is CASSPDFSSYNEQFF. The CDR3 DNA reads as TGCGCCAGCAGCCCGGACTTCAGCTCCTACAATGAGCAGTTCTTC. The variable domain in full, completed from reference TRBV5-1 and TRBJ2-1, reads KAGVTQTPRYLIKTRGQQVTLSCSPISGHRSVSWYQQTPGQGLQFLFEYFSETQRNKGNFPGRFSGRQFSNSRSEMNVSTLELGDSALYLCASSPDFSSYNEQFFGPGTRLTVL.

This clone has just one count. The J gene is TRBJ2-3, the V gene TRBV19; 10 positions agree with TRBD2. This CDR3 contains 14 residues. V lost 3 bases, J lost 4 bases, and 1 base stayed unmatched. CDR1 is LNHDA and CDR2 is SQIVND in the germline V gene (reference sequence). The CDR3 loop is CASSIGTSADTQYF. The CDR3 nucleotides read TGTGCCAGTAGTATCGGGACTAGCGCAGATACGCAGTATTTT.

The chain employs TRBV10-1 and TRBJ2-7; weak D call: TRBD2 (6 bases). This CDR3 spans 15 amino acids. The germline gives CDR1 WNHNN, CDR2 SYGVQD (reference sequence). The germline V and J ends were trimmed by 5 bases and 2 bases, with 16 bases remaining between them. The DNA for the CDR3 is TGCGCCAGCAGTAGCTCGGTGGGAGGTACCTACGAGCAGTACTTC. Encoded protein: CASSSSVGGTYEQYF.

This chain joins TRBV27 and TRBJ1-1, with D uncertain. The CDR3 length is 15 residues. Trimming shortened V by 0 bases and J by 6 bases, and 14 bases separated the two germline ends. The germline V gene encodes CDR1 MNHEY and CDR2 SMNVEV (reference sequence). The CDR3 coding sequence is TGTGCCAGCAGTTTATCCTCCTCCACAAGTCCTGAAGCTTTCTTT. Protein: CASSLSSSTSPEAFF.

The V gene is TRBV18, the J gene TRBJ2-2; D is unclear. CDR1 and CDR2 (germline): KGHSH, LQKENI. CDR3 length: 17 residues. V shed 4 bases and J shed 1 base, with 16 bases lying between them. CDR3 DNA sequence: TGTGCCAGCTCACGCCCCTTGTGGGAAAAGAACACCGGGGAGCTGTTTTTT. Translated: CASSRPLWEKNTGELFF.

The CDR3 here is CASSPLDSTEAFF. Here the CDR3 DNA reads TGTGCCAGCTCACCATTAGACAGCACTGAAGCTTTCTTT. This sequence joins TRBV18 and TRBJ1-1; maybe TRBD1 (5 bases). V lost 2 bases and J lost 4, with 8 bases in between. Germline V gene sequence: CDR1 KGHSH, CDR2 LQKENI. This CDR3 contains 13 residues.

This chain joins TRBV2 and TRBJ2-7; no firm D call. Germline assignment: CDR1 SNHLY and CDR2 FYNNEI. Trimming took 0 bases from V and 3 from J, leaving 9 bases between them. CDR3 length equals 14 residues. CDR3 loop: CASSEAALHYEQYF. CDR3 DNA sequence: TGTGCCAGCAGTGAAGCGGCGCTCCACTACGAGCAGTACTTC.

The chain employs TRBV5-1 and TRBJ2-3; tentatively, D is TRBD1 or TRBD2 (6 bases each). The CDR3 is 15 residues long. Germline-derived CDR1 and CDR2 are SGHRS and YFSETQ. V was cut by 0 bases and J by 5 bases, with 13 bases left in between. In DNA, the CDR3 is TGCGCCAGCAGCTTGGATTGGGGGGCAGGAGATACGCAGTATTTT. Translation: CASSLDWGAGDTQYF.

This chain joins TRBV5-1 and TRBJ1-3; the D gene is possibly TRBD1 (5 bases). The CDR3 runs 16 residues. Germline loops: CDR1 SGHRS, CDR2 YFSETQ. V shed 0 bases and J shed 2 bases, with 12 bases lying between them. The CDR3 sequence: CASSLGQSGAGNTIYF. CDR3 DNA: TGCGCCAGCAGCTTGGGACAGAGCGGGGCTGGAAACACCATATATTTT.

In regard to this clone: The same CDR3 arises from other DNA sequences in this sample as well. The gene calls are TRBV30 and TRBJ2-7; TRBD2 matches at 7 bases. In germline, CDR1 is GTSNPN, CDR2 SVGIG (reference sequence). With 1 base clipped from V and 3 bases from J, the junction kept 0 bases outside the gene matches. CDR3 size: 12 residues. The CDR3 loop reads CAWSAGGYEQYF. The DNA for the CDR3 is TGTGCCTGGAGTGCGGGGGGCTACGAGCAGTACTTC.

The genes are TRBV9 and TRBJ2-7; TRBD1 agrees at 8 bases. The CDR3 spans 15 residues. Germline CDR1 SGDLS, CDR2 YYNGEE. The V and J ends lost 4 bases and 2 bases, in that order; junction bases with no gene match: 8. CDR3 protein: CASSLGQDHPYEQYF. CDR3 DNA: TGTGCCAGCAGCTTGGGACAGGACCACCCCTACGAGCAGTACTTC.

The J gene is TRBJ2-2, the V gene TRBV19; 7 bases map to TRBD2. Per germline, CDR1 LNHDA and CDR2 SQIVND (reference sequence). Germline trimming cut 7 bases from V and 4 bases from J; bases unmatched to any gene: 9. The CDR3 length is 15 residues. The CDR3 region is CASTPRGRGTGELFF. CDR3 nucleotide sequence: TGTGCCAGTACTCCCCGGGGGAGGGGCACCGGGGAGCTGTTTTTT.

The CDR3 DNA reads as TGTGCCAGCTCCGGGAGGTTAGGTCAGCCCCAGCATTTT. Its translation is CASSGRLGQPQHF. The rearrangement links TRBV2 to TRBJ1-5, with D uncertain. Trimming removed 8 bases at V and 6 bases at J, with 14 bases between. Germline V lookup: CDR1 SNHLY, CDR2 FYNNEI. The CDR3 is 13 residues long.

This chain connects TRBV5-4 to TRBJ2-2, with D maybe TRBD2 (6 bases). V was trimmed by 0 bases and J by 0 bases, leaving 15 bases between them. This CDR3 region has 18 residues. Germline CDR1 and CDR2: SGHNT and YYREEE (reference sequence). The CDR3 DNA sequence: TGTGCCAGCAGCTTGGAGCTGGCGGGACTCGCGAACACCGGGGAGCTGTTTTTT. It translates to CASSLELAGLANTGELFF.

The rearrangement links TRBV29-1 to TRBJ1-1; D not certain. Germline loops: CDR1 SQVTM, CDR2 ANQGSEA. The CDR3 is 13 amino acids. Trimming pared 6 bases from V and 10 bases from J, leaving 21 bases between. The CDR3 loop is CSVDPATSTRAFF. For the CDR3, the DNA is TGCAGCGTCGATCCGGCGACATCGACGAGAGCTTTCTTT.

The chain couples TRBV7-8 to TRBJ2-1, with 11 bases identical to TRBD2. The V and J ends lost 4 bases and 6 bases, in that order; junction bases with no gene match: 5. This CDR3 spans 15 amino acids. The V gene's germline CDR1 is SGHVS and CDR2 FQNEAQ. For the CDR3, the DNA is TGTGCCAGCAGCTCGGGACTAGCGGCACTCAATGAGCAGTTCTTC. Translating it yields CASSSGLAALNEQFF.

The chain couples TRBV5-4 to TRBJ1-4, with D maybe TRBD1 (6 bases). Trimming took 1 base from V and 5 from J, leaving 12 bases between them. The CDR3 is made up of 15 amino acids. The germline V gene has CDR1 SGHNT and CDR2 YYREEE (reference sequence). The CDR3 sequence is CASSLIGGSNEKLFF. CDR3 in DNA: TGTGCCAGCAGCTTGATTGGGGGCTCCAATGAAAAACTGTTTTTT.

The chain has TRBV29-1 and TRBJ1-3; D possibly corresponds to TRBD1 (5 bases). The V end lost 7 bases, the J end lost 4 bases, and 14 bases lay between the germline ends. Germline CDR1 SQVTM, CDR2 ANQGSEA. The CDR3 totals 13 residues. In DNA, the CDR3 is TGCAGCGCCCGTGAGGGGTCGGGAAACACCATATATTTT. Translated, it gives CSAREGSGNTIYF.

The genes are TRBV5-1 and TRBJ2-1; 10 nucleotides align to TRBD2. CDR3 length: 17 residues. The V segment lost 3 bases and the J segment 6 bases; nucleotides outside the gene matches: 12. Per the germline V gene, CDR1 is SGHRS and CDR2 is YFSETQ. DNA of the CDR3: TGCGCCAGCAGCTCGGGGGCCCGAGCGGGAGGGCTCAATGAGCAGTTCTTC. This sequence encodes CASSSGARAGGLNEQFF.

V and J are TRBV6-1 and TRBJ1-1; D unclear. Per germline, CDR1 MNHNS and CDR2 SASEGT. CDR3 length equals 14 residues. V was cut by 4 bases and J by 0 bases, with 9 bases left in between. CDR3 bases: TGTGCCAGCAGTGTAAGAAGGGTGAACACTGAAGCTTTCTTT. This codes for CASSVRRVNTEAFF.

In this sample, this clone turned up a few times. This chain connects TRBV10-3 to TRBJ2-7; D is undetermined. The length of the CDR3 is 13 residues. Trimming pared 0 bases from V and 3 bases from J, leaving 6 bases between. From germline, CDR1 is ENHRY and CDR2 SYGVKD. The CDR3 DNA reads TGTGCCATCAGTGAGTCGCAGTACTACGAGCAGTACTTC. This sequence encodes CAISESQYYEQYF.

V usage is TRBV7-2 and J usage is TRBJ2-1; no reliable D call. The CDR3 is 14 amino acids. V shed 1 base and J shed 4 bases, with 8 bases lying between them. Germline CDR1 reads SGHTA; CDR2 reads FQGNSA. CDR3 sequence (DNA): TGTGCCAGCAGCTTAGAGCAGATTTACAATGAGCAGTTCTTC. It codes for CASSLEQIYNEQFF.

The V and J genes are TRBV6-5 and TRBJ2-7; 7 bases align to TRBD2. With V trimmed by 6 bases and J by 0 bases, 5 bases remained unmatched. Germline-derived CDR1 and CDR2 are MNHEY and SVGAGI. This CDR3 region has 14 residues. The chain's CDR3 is CASRIGGGSYEQYF. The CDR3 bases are TGTGCCAGCAGAATTGGGGGGGGCTCCTACGAGCAGTACTTC.

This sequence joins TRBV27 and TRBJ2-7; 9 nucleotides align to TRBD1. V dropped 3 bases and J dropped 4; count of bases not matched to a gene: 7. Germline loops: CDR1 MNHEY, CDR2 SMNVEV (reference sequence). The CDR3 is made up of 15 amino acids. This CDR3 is CASSFSIDRGYEQYF. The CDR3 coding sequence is TGTGCCAGCAGTTTTTCCATAGACAGGGGGTACGAGCAGTACTTC.

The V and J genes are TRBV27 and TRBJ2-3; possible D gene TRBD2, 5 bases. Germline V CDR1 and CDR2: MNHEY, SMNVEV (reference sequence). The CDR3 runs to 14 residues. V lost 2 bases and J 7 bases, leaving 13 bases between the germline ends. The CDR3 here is CASSLEGTPHTQYF. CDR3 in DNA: TGTGCCAGCAGTTTAGAGGGAACCCCCCATACGCAGTATTTT.

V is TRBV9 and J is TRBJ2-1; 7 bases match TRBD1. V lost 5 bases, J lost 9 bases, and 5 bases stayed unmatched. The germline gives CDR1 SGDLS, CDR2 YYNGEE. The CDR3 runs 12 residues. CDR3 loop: CASSTTGAEQFF. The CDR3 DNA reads TGTGCCAGCAGTACTACAGGGGCTGAGCAGTTCTTC.